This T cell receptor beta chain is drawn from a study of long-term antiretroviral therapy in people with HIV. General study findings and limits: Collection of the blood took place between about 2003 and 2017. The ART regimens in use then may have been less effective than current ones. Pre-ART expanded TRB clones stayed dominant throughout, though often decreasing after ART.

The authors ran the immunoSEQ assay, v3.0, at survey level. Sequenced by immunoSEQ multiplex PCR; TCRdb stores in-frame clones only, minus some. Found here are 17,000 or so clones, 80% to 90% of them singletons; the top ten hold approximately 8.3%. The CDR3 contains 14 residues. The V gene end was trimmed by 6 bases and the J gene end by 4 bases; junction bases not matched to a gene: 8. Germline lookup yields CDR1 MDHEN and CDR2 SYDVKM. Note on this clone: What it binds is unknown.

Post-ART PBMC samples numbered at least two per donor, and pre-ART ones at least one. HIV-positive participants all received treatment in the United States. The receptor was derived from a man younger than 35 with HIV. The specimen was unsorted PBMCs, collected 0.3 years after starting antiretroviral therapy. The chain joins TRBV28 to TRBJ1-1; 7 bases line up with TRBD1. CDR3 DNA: TGTGCCAGCAGCCCGGGACAGCTTATCACTGAAGCTTTCTTT. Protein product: CASSPGQLITEAFF. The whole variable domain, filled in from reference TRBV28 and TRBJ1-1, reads DVKVTQSSRYLVKRTGEKVFLECVQDMDHENMFWYRQDPGLGLRLIYFSYDVKMKEKGDIPEGYSVSREKKERFSLILESASTNQTSMYLCASSPGQLITEAFFGQGTRLTVV.